The 9 T cell receptor beta chains listed next were all sequenced from one sample in a study of T cell responses to AZD1222 COVID-19 vaccine. Produced via immunoSEQ multiplex PCR; TCRdb's table is partial and in-frame only. The sample lists 99,000 or so clones, 87% occurring once. The starting material was peripheral blood, obtained on day 0 of AZD1222 vaccination. These receptors originate from an adult in good health.

V is TRBV15 and J is TRBJ2-3, with D uncertain. Deletions cut 1 base from V and 6 bases from J, with 5 bases between. From germline, CDR1 is LNHNV and CDR2 YYDKDF (reference sequence). The CDR3 is made up of 12 amino acids. The CDR3 sequence: CATSRVLDTQYF. The CDR3 DNA sequence: TGTGCCACCAGCAGAGTTCTCGATACGCAGTATTTT.

The chain joins TRBV7-6 to TRBJ1-6; D is unclear. V gave up 1 base and J gave up 14 bases, with 12 bases separating them. Germline-derived CDR1 and CDR2 are SGHVS and FNYEAQ. The CDR3 has 13 residues. CDR3 nucleotide sequence: TGTGCCAGCAGCTTAGACAGACGGAATGCCCTCCACTTT. It codes for CASSLDRRNALHF.

This clone was observed once. The chain employs TRBV5-4 and TRBJ2-2; D remains ambiguous. Germline CDR1 reads SGHNT; CDR2 reads YYREEE (reference sequence). This CDR3 contains 18 residues. Trimming removed 0 bases at V and 0 bases at J, with 15 bases between. Here the CDR3 DNA reads TGTGCCAGCAGCTTGGCCGAGGAGAGCAACGCGAACACCGGGGAGCTGTTTTTT. Protein product: CASSLAEESNANTGELFF.

This chain uses TRBV29-1 with TRBJ2-4; D gene ambiguous. V was pared by 0 bases and J by 9 bases, with 6 bases between. CDR1 SQVTM and CDR2 ANQGSEA come from the germline V gene. This CDR3 spans 11 amino acids. The CDR3 region has the DNA TGCAGCGTTGAAGATCTTGGCATTCAGTACTTC. This encodes CSVEDLGIQYF.

The chain has TRBV10-3 and TRBJ2-3, with a weak D call TRBD2 (6 bases). The CDR3 runs to 15 residues. Germline V lookup: CDR1 ENHRY, CDR2 SYGVKD. V was pared by 6 bases and J by 0 bases, with 13 bases between. CDR3 protein: CAIRDYPRSTDTQYF. In nucleotides, the CDR3 is TGTGCCATCAGGGACTACCCCCGGAGCACAGATACGCAGTATTTT.

V gene TRBV5-1 combines with J gene TRBJ2-3; 8 positions agree with TRBD2. Per the germline V gene, CDR1 is SGHRS and CDR2 is YFSETQ. This CDR3 has 17 residues. V dropped 5 bases and J dropped 0; count of bases not matched to a gene: 11. DNA for the CDR3: TGCGCCAGCAGGCGCACCTTGGCGGGGGGTAGCACAGATACGCAGTATTTT. It translates to CASRRTLAGGSTDTQYF.

The CDR3 loop reads CATQEGTKNIQYF. The CDR3, as DNA: TGTGCCACTCAGGAAGGGACAAAAAACATTCAGTACTTC. The gene calls are TRBV19 and TRBJ2-4; D perhaps matches TRBD1 (6 bases). CDR1 LNHDA and CDR2 SQIVND come from the germline V gene (reference sequence). Trimming pared 10 bases from V and 4 bases from J, leaving 14 bases between. There are 13 residues in the CDR3. Combining the CDR3 with reference TRBV19 and TRBJ2-4 gives the whole variable domain DGGITQSPKYLFRKEGQNVTLSCEQNLNHDAMYWYRQDPGQGLRLIYYSQIVNDFQKGDIAEGYSVSREKKESFPLTVTSAQKNPTAFYLCATQEGTKNIQYFGAGTRLSVL.

The CDR3 reads CASSPVMGEGLFF. The DNA of the CDR3 is TGTGCCAGCAGCCCTGTAATGGGGGAAGGCCTGTTTTTT. The J gene is TRBJ1-4, the V gene TRBV5-6; TRBD1 might be the D (5 bases). Germline CDR1 SGHDT, CDR2 YYEEEE. The CDR3 loop spans 13 amino acids. V was shortened by 4 bases and J by 14 bases, with 18 bases between the two germline ends.

The genes are TRBV7-8 and TRBJ2-7; tentative D call: TRBD1 (5 bases). CDR1 and CDR2 (germline): SGHVS, FQNEAQ. V lost 5 bases to trimming and J lost 10 bases, with 18 bases between them. The length of the CDR3 is 13 residues. CDR3 nucleotide sequence: TGTGCCAGCAGCGCGGAACGGCAGGGTTTTCAGTACTTC. Protein sequence: CASSAERQGFQYF.